The clone carrying this TCR beta chain was counted many times. The data were obtained in a study of T cells in Graves' hyperthyroidism and ophthalmopathy. It was RNA transcripts that yielded the amplified TCR beta CDR3 regions. First-round RT-PCR of the TCR CDR3 relied on the HTBI primer set. TCRdb redid the calling of the multiplex PCR reads with MiXCR, one entry per CDR3 protein. The repertoire consists of about 300,000 distinct CDR3 sequences, with 25% occurring once and the leading ten covering approximately 30%. V shed 5 bases and J shed 6 bases, with 10 bases lying between them. The CDR3 is 12 amino acids. Per germline, CDR1 SEHNR and CDR2 FQNEAQ (reference sequence).

The sequence was collected from a man aged 40-49 years with Graves' hyperthyroidism that later progressed to Graves' ophthalmopathy. The sample taken for sequencing was blood. The rearrangement uses TRBV7-9 and TRBJ2-5, with D maybe TRBD1 (5 bases). CDR3 in DNA: TGTGCCAGCAGCCGACAGCTACAGACCCAGTACTTC. Translation gives CASSRQLQTQYF.